The clone carrying this T cell receptor (beta chain) has more than one count but fewer than ten. The source of the sample is a study of blood T cell repertoires in COVID-19. The wider study: COVID-19 samples collected from the United States, Italy and Spain covered acute and convalescent phases. Sources were T cells, B-cell-depleted T cells, or PBMCs; the material itself was cDNA or gDNA.

Under the authors' procedure: The authors estimated nucleated cell counts from reference gene primer amplification. The protocol was immunoSEQ multiplex PCR, while the TCRdb copy is restricted to in-frame clones and leaves out a portion. V and J calls and clone size are as listed in that table; D and trimming were resolved from the DNA. The sample lists 130,000 or so clones, around three quarters occurring once. The length of the CDR3 is 13 residues. The germline V and J ends were trimmed by 5 bases and 2 bases, with 9 bases remaining between them. Germline CDR1 KGHSH, CDR2 LQKENI. The chain uses TRBV18 and TRBJ1-1; D gene ambiguous. The sample was peripheral blood. This receptor was identified in a woman in her seventies with acute or convalescent COVID-19. As DNA, the CDR3 is TGTGCCAGCTCAGACGGCGGAAACACTGAAGCTTTCTTT. Residues: CASSDGGNTEAFF.